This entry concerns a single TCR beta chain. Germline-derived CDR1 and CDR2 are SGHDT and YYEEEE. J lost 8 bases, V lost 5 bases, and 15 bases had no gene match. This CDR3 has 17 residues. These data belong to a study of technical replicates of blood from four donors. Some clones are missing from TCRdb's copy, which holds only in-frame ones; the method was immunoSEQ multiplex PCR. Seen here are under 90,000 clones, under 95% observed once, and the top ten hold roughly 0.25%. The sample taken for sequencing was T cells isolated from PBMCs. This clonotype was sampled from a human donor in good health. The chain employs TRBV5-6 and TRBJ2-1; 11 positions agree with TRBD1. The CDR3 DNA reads TGTGCCAGCAGGGCCCCACCCGGGACAGGGGGGGAGCATGAGCAGTTCTTC. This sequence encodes CASRAPPGTGGEHEQFF.